The 31 T cell receptor beta chains below come from one sample, sequenced in a study of blood T cell repertoires in COVID-19. TCRdb's table, derived via immunoSEQ multiplex PCR, lists solely in-frame clones and lacks some. The data contain approximately 180,000 clones, approximately 83% of them seen just once; the ten biggest clones take up approximately 9.9%. The sequenced material came from peripheral blood. These receptors were taken from a human donor with active or convalescent COVID-19. The donor label of this sample is uncertain.

This clone was counted between two and nine times. V and J are TRBV25-1 and TRBJ1-6; possible D gene TRBD1, 6 bases. CDR1 is MGHDK and CDR2 is SYGVNS in the germline V gene. Deletions cut 5 bases from V and 3 bases from J, with 11 bases between. The CDR3 length is 15 residues. The CDR3 protein is CASSTGQNYNSPLHF. In DNA, the CDR3 is TGTGCCAGCAGTACAGGACAGAACTATAATTCACCCCTCCACTTT.

The rearrangement uses TRBV3-1 (or the pseudogene TRBV3-2) and TRBJ2-5; 12 nucleotides match TRBD2. CDR1 and CDR2 (germline): LGHDT, YNNKEL (reference sequence). The CDR3 loop spans 16 amino acids. V was clipped by 2 bases and J by 5 bases; unmatched bases: 6. The CDR3 bases are TGTGCCAGCAGCCAAAACCCGGGACTAGCGGGCGAGACCCAGTACTTC. Protein sequence: CASSQNPGLAGETQYF.

The chain employs TRBV7-3 and TRBJ2-3; 10 bases line up with TRBD2. The junction had 1 base not matched to a gene; V was cut back by 1 base and J by 0 bases. CDR3 size: 16 residues. Germline CDR1 SGHTA, CDR2 FQGTGA. CDR3 DNA: TGTGCCAGCAGCTTAATAGCGGGGGGAAGCACAGATACGCAGTATTTT. This gives the protein CASSLIAGGSTDTQYF.

In this sample, this clone turned up once. The chain couples TRBV7-2 to TRBJ1-2; TRBD1 matches 8 bases. Trimming removed 5 bases from V and 4 bases from J; junction bases left unmatched: 18. This CDR3 spans 18 amino acids. Germline CDR1 SGHTA, CDR2 FQGNSA. CDR3 sequence (DNA): TGTGCCAGCAGCCGCGGTCTGGACAGGGACCCAAGGCCCTATGGCTACACCTTC. This sequence encodes CASSRGLDRDPRPYGYTF.

The rearrangement links TRBV6-2 or TRBV6-3 to TRBJ2-7; D may be TRBD1 (5 bases). The V gene lost 0 bases and the J gene lost 2 bases, with 14 bases spanning the gap. The CDR3 length is 16 residues. CDR1 and CDR2 (germline): MNHEY, SVGEGT. Here the CDR3 reads CASSYSRFQGPYEQYF. In DNA, the CDR3 is TGTGCCAGCAGTTACTCGAGGTTCCAGGGCCCCTACGAGCAGTACTTC.

This chain links TRBV13 with TRBJ1-1; 7 bases align to TRBD1. This CDR3 region has 16 residues. Germline values: CDR1 PRHDT, CDR2 FYEKMQ (reference sequence). The V segment lost 5 bases and the J segment 2 bases; nucleotides outside the gene matches: 11. CDR3 protein: CASSQSETGINTEAFF. CDR3 DNA: TGTGCCAGCAGCCAAAGCGAGACAGGGATTAACACTGAAGCTTTCTTT.

This sequence joins TRBV29-1 and TRBJ2-3; maybe TRBD1 (6 bases). The CDR3 extends over 15 amino acids. V gave up 6 bases and J gave up 0 bases, with 16 bases separating them. Per germline, CDR1 SQVTM and CDR2 ANQGSEA. The CDR3 coding sequence is TGCAGCGTGTGTTGGGGGCGGTCTAGCACAGATACGCAGTATTTT. This codes for CSVCWGRSSTDTQYF.

The rearrangement joins TRBV27 to TRBJ2-7; maybe TRBD1 (6 bases). The ends were cut back, 8 bases at V and 2 bases at J, with 16 bases in the middle. From germline, CDR1 is MNHEY and CDR2 SMNVEV (reference sequence). The CDR3 loop spans 14 amino acids. The CDR3 sequence is CASSPGHPTYEQYF. The DNA of the CDR3 is TGTGCCAGCTCTCCGGGACACCCAACCTACGAGCAGTACTTC.

V usage is TRBV14 and J usage is TRBJ1-6; D remains ambiguous. V was trimmed by 0 bases and J by 10 bases, leaving 16 bases between them. The CDR3 is 16 amino acids. Germline assignment: CDR1 SGHDN and CDR2 FVKESK. The CDR3 DNA follows: TGTGCCAGCAGCCAAGATGTCCCAGGCCGGTGGTCACCCCTCCACTTT. Protein product: CASSQDVPGRWSPLHF.

The chain is built from TRBV12-3 or TRBV12-4 and TRBJ1-3; TRBD1 agrees at 7 bases. The CDR3 has 11 residues. V was pared by 4 bases and J by 16 bases, with 7 bases of the junction left unmatched. The CDR3 bases are TGTGCCAGCAGTTCCCGCAGGGGACAGTATTTT. Translated, it gives CASSSRRGQYF.

The V gene is TRBV9, the J gene TRBJ2-5; TRBD2 aligns across 9 bases. The CDR3 is made up of 16 amino acids. In germline, CDR1 is SGDLS, CDR2 YYNGEE. With V trimmed by 4 bases and J by 4 bases, 11 bases remained unmatched. The CDR3 DNA reads as TGTGCCAGCAGCCCTACCGGGACTAGCCCTGGAGAGACCCAGTACTTC. It encodes CASSPTGTSPGETQYF.

The chain recombines TRBV21-1 with TRBJ2-7; the DNA was not used to check the table's D call, TRBD2. TRBV21-1 is a known pseudogene. The CDR3 covers 19 residues. CDR3 sequence (DNA): TGTGCCAGCAGCAACCGGGGACTAGCGGGAGAGCTCTGGCAGAGGGAGCAGTACTTC. Translating it yields CASSNRGLAGELWQREQYF.

V and J are TRBV3-1 (or the pseudogene TRBV3-2) and TRBJ2-1; 9 bases align to TRBD2. CDR1 and CDR2 (germline): LGHDT, YNNKEL (reference sequence). CDR3 length equals 13 residues. Trimming cost V 4 bases and J 8 bases; bases outside gene matches: 3. The CDR3 nucleotides are TGTGCCAGCAGCCCAAAGCGGGAGGATGAGCAGTTCTTC. As protein: CASSPKREDEQFF.

This chain connects TRBV28 to TRBJ2-7; 11 positions match TRBD2. The germline CDR1 and CDR2 sequences are MDHEN and SYDVKM. V was pared by 4 bases and J by 7 bases, with 9 bases of the junction left unmatched. CDR3 length: 15 amino acids. The CDR3 region has the DNA TGTGCCAGCAGTTCATGGACTAGCGGGTCGAGAGAGCAGTACTTC. Translating it yields CASSSWTSGSREQYF.

The CDR3, as DNA: TGTGCCTGGAGAAGGGGCCACGAGCAGTACTTC. Protein product: CAWRRGHEQYF. This chain links TRBV30 with TRBJ2-7, with D maybe TRBD1 (5 bases). Trimming pared 3 bases from V and 5 bases from J, leaving 8 bases between. CDR1 GTSNPN and CDR2 SVGIG come from the germline V gene (reference sequence). The CDR3 length is 11 residues.

This clone was observed once. This chain connects TRBV6-5 to TRBJ1-6; 11 bases are shared with TRBD1. The CDR3 is 15 residues long. CDR1 and CDR2 from the germline V gene are MNHEY and SVGAGI. Trimming cost V 7 bases and J 9 bases; bases outside gene matches: 8. The CDR3 nucleotides read TGTGCCAGCACCGGGACAGGGGGTCGCCCTTCACCCCTCCACTTT. Amino acid sequence: CASTGTGGRPSPLHF.

This chain connects TRBV18 to TRBJ2-3; 7 positions match TRBD2. V was clipped by 3 bases and J by 4 bases; unmatched bases: 7. There are 15 residues in the CDR3. CDR1 KGHSH and CDR2 LQKENI come from the germline V gene. CDR3: CASSPGGVRADTQYF. As DNA, the CDR3 is TGTGCCAGCTCACCGGGGGGGGTCCGGGCAGATACGCAGTATTTT. The full variable domain, completed using reference TRBV18 and TRBJ2-3, is NAGVMQNPRHLVRRRGQEARLRCSPMKGHSHVYWYRQLPEEGLKFMVYLQKENIIDESGMPKERFSAEFPKEGPSILRIQQVVRGDSAAYFCASSPGGVRADTQYFGPGTRLTVL.

The chain carries TRBV10-3 and TRBJ2-5, with TRBD1 as a possible D gene (7 bases). The CDR3 consists of 15 residues. V lost 3 bases to trimming and J lost 7 bases, with 18 bases between them. Germline CDR1 ENHRY, CDR2 SYGVKD. The CDR3 is CAISEYQGGSGTQYF. The CDR3 nucleotides are TGTGCCATCAGTGAATATCAGGGGGGTTCGGGGACCCAGTACTTC.

This chain links TRBV9 with TRBJ1-2; no clear D gene. Looked up from germline, CDR1 is SGDLS and CDR2 is YYNGEE. Between the trimmed V and J ends, which lost 0 bases and 3 bases, there was a span of 12 bases. This CDR3 has 15 amino acids. The chain's CDR3 is CASSVGTVKDYGYTF. DNA for the CDR3: TGTGCCAGCAGCGTAGGCACAGTCAAGGACTATGGCTACACCTTC.

The chain carries TRBV6-1 and TRBJ2-2; 12 bases are shared with TRBD2. This CDR3 is 18 amino acids long. Germline CDR1 is MNHNS and CDR2 is SASEGT. With V trimmed by 4 bases and J by 0 bases, 6 bases remained unmatched. The CDR3 loop is CASSGGLAGFANTGELFF. The CDR3 nucleotides read TGTGCCAGCAGTGGCGGACTAGCGGGGTTCGCGAACACCGGGGAGCTGTTTTTT.

This clone appeared a few times. The CDR3 bases are TGTGCCAGCAGCCTTACCGGGGAGCTGTTTTTT. Translating gives CASSLTGELFF. The rearrangement joins TRBV7-9 to TRBJ2-2; D call uncertain. CDR3 length: 11 amino acids. Germline CDR1 is SEHNR and CDR2 is FQNEAQ (reference sequence). Between the trimmed V and J ends, which lost 5 bases and 5 bases, there was a span of 3 bases.

The V call is TRBV6-8, the J call TRBJ1-5; possible D gene TRBD1, 6 bases. The germline V and J ends were trimmed by 5 bases and 3 bases, with 17 bases remaining between them. Germline loops: CDR1 MNHGY, CDR2 SAAAGT. The CDR3 has 16 amino acids. CDR3 sequence reads: CASSDRTGRVNQPQHF. DNA of the CDR3: TGTGCCAGCAGTGACAGGACCGGACGGGTCAATCAGCCCCAGCATTTT.

The chain recombines TRBV12-5 with TRBJ2-5, with a tentative D call TRBD2 (6 bases). Germline-derived CDR1 and CDR2 are LGHNT and FRNRAP. Trimming removed 0 bases from V and 1 base from J, with 6 bases in between. There are 14 residues in the CDR3. This chain's CDR3 is CASGLVGGQETQYF. The CDR3 coding sequence is TGTGCTAGTGGTTTGGTCGGGGGCCAAGAGACCCAGTACTTC.

The V gene is TRBV7-8, the J gene TRBJ2-7, with 12 bases matching TRBD2. V lost 5 bases to trimming and J lost 0 bases; unmatched junction nucleotides: 5. CDR3 size: 16 residues. CDR1 and CDR2 from the germline V gene are SGHVS and FQNEAQ. In DNA, the CDR3 is TGTGCCAGCAGCCGAGGACTAGCGGGGCCCTCCTACGAGCAGTACTTC. Amino acid sequence: CASSRGLAGPSYEQYF.

V usage is TRBV7-3 and J usage is TRBJ2-1, with D perhaps matching TRBD2 (6 bases). This CDR3 spans 13 amino acids. The germline gives CDR1 SGHTA, CDR2 FQGTGA. Deletions cut 4 bases from V and 9 bases from J, with 13 bases between. The CDR3 sequence is CASSYPPGGEQFF. The CDR3 nucleotides read TGTGCCAGCAGCTACCCCCCCGGGGGTGAGCAGTTCTTC.

The chain couples TRBV29-1 to TRBJ2-1, with 15 bases that match TRBD2. The junction had 7 bases not matched to a gene; V was cut back by 4 bases and J by 3 bases. This CDR3 spans 17 amino acids. The germline gives CDR1 SQVTM, CDR2 ANQGSEA. The CDR3 spells CSVGGTSGGIHYNEQFF. The CDR3 region has the DNA TGCAGCGTTGGTGGGACTAGCGGGGGGATACACTACAATGAGCAGTTCTTC.

The chain has TRBV30 and TRBJ1-3; D is ambiguous. With 0 bases removed from V and 3 bases from J, the gap between germline ends came to 9 bases. Germline V gives CDR1 GTSNPN, CDR2 SVGIG (reference sequence). CDR3 size: 14 residues. CDR3 loop: CAWSVLRLGNTIYF. The CDR3 DNA follows: TGTGCCTGGAGTGTACTACGGCTTGGAAACACCATATATTTT.

CDR3: CASSVASGPDYGYTF. The CDR3, as DNA: TGTGCCAGCAGCGTAGCATCAGGGCCGGACTATGGCTACACCTTC. The chain recombines TRBV9 with TRBJ1-2; D might be TRBD1 (5 bases). CDR1 and CDR2 (germline): SGDLS, YYNGEE. The CDR3 runs to 15 residues. The germline V and J ends were trimmed by 0 bases and 3 bases, with 12 bases remaining between them.

CDR3 in amino acids: CASSQGLTNTGELFF. In nucleotides, the CDR3 is TGTGCCAGCAGCCAGGGACTAACGAACACCGGGGAGCTGTTTTTT. The chain has TRBV11-3 and TRBJ2-2, with 7 bases fitting TRBD2. The germline CDR1 and CDR2 sequences are SGHNT and YENEEA. V lost 5 bases and J lost 0; bases outside the gene matches: 3. The CDR3 runs to 15 residues.

This chain links TRBV11-3 with TRBJ2-1; 11 bases align to TRBD2. V lost 1 base, J lost 4 bases, and 9 bases stayed unmatched. CDR3 length equals 18 residues. Germline lookup yields CDR1 SGHNT and CDR2 YENEEA. CDR3 nucleotide sequence: TGTGCCAGCAGCTTAGGATTTAGTCGGACTAGCGGGTACAATGAGCAGTTCTTC. It encodes CASSLGFSRTSGYNEQFF.

The chain combines TRBV3-1 (or the pseudogene TRBV3-2) with TRBJ2-3, with 12 bases lining up with TRBD2. CDR1 is LGHDT and CDR2 is YNNKEL in the germline V gene (reference sequence). This CDR3 has 17 residues. V trimming: 4 bases; J trimming: 10 bases; junction bases outside the gene matches: 15. CDR3 in DNA: TGTGCCAGCAGCCTCACCCTGGCTAGCGGGAGGGCCGTGGCGCAGTATTTT. Protein sequence: CASSLTLASGRAVAQYF.